This T cell receptor beta chain was obtained from a study of CD8+ T cells in alopecia areata. Whole-study findings and limits: Association of baseline CD8+ expansion with response is uncertain owing to one nonresponder. Lesional scalp, notably in alopecia totalis/universalis, had clonality above that of normal scalp.

For this clone: The antigen is unknown.

Treatment denoted: oral pan-JAK inhibitor, 5-10 mg twice daily. The V end lost 5 bases, the J end lost 3 bases, and 14 bases lay between the germline ends. Per the germline V gene, CDR1 is SNHLY and CDR2 is FYNNEI. This CDR3 has 14 residues. As the sequencing template, cDNA was produced by extracting RNA and reverse transcribing it. Some clones are missing from TCRdb's copy, which holds only in-frame ones; the method was immunoSEQ multiplex PCR. The sample carries roughly 92,000 clones, more than 65% recorded once. The material sequenced was CD8+ T cells sorted from blood, taken at approximately week 45, from a patient treated with tofacitinib. The chain recombines TRBV2 with TRBJ2-7; the D call may be TRBD1 or TRBD2 (6 bases each). This TCR was sampled from a human donor with alopecia areata. In nucleotides, the CDR3 is TGTGCCAGCAGTCCGCTAGGAGGGGGCTACGAGCAGTACTTC. Protein sequence: CASSPLGGGYEQYF.